Included here is one T cell receptor beta chain sequence, with context. Its antigen is as yet unknown. The sample belongs to a study of cytomegalovirus exposure and HLA in healthy donors. The CDR3 sequence is 14 residues long. The germline V gene has CDR1 SNHLY and CDR2 FYNNEI. Trimming took off 4 bases at V and 5 bases at J, with 9 bases between the two ends. Primers included in the PCR were 60 Vbeta and 13 Jbeta primers. Study processing details: The count from a later analysis was 65 million to 90 million unique TCR beta chains, some 12 million of them shared. Libraries were prepared by immunoSEQ multiplex PCR; TCRdb keeps only in-frame clonotypes and omits some of them. Clonal size and the V and J genes are those of that table, whereas D and trimming came from the DNA. This sample contains under 60,000 clones. Study results and caveats: Previous analysis showed most TCR beta V segments were productive about 87% or about 30% of the time. Later work associated 16,951 TCR beta sequences with HLA alleles at 0.05 false discovery rate.

The sample comprised PBMCs. The chain recombines TRBV2 with TRBJ1-6, with D unresolved. The clonotype was recovered from a woman aged 25 to 39 in good health and CMV-seropositive. CDR3 bases: TGTGCCAGCAGTGCTGGGCCGGATAATTCACCCCTCCACTTT. Encoded protein: CASSAGPDNSPLHF.